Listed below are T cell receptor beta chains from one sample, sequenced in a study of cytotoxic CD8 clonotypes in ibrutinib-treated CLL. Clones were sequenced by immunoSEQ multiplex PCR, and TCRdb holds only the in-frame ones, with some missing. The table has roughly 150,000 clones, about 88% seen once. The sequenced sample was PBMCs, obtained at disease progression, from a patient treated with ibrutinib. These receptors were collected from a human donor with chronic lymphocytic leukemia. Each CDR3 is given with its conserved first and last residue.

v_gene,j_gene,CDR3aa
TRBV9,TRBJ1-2,CASSVTDRSNHDPYGYTF
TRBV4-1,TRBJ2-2,CASSTGVANTGELFF
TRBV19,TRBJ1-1,CASSLPETGPTEAFF
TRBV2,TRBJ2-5,CASSELALGETQYF
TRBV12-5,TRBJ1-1,CASGSWAGVNTEAFF
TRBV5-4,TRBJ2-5,CASSLVSGGAGETQYF
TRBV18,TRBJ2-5,CASSGLAGVETQYF
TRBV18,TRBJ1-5,CASSVDVNQPQHF
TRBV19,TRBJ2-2,CASSILGTGELFF
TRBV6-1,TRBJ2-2,CASSEADGPVTGELFF
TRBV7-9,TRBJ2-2,CASSSPGPGTNTGELFF
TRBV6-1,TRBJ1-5,CASSLLGGYQPQHF
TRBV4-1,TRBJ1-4,CASSQVGHSATNEKLFF
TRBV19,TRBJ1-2,CASSIRAGLYGYTF
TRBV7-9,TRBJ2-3,CASSSWPGADTQYF
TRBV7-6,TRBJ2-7,CASSPPTSGSGEQYF
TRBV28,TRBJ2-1,CASSLWKTSGIGEQFF
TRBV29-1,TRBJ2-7,CSVQGNYYEQYF
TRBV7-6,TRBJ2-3,CASSLESGSTTYTDTQYF
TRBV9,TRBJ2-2,CASSVVSGVGTGELFF
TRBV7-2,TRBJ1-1,CASSLDSTADEAFF
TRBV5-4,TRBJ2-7,CASSRPGTGDEQYF
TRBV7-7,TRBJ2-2,CASQDRGIGELFF
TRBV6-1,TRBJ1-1,CASSFDRDRVLQAFF
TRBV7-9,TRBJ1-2,CASSLQGGYYGYTF
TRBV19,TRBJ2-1,CASSTWDRGNYNEQFF
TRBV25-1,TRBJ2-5,CASSEGQTYQETQYF
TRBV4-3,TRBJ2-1,CASSQEGVLGHNEQFF
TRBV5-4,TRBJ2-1,CASSLAKISGREQFF
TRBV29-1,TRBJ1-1,CSVEGVRGNTEAFF
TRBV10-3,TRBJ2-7,CAISEQGLADRIKQYF
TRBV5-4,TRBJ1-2,CASSTVRDSNNYGYTF
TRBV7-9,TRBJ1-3,CASSPTGGGNTIYF
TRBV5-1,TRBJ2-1,CASSSGTGLSYNEQFF
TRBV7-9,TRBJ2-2,CASTPMGPAGGQAGELFF
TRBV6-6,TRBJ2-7,CASSYDDYEQYF
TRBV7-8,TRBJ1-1,CASSLADRGSTEAFF
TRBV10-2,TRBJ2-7,CASTGTRGIYEQYF
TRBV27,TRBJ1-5,CASSSEGRLGFAQPQHF
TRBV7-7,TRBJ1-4,CASSLASGGNEKLFF
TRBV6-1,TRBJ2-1,CASSELGRGGYNEQFF
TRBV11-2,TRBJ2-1,CASSQREEPYNEQFF
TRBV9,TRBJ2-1,CASSDGPYNEQFF
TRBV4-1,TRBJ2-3,CASGTGGTDTQYF
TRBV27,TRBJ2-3,CASSPRTRSTDTQYF
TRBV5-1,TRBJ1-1,CASSLGGTKVNTEAFF
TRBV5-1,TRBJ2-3,CASKWAGGPSDTQYF
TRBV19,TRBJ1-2,CASSIDRDYGYTF
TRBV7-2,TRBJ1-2,CASSFNIQGFANYGYTF
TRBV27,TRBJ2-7,CASSLSFPDSSYEQYF
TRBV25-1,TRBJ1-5,CASSDPRGNQPQHF
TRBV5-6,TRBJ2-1,CASWLAGYIEQFF
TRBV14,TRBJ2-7,CASSQDKGDRGMEQYF
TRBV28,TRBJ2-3,CASSFLGSTDTQYF
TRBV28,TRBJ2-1,CASSFQSASSYNEQFF